Below, 9 T cell receptor beta chains from the same sample are listed, as sequenced in a study of T cells in Graves' hyperthyroidism and ophthalmopathy. The TCR beta CDR3 regions underwent amplification using RNA transcripts as the source. HTBI primers were used for first-round RT-PCR of the TCR CDR3. TCRdb recomputed calls from the multiplex PCR reads with MiXCR, one row per CDR3 protein. The sample shows about 420,000 distinct CDR3 sequences, approximately 15% of them seen only once. The source material was blood. These receptor sequences come from a woman aged 18-30 years with Graves' hyperthyroidism.

This clonotype was seen at least ten times. The V call is TRBV3-1, the J call TRBJ1-4, with D possibly being TRBD1 (6 bases). The CDR3 covers 16 residues. V was cut by 3 bases and J by 6 bases, with 17 bases left in between. Germline CDR1 is LGHDT and CDR2 is YNNKEL (reference sequence). The CDR3 is CASSHYFRDTDEKLFF. CDR3 DNA: TGTGCCAGCAGCCATTATTTCCGGGACACGGATGAAAAACTGTTTTTT. Looking up the rest from reference TRBV3-1 and TRBJ1-4 gives the full variable domain: DTAVSQTPKYLVTQMGNDKSIKCEQNLGHDTMYWYKQDSKKFLKIMFSYNNKELIINETVPNRFSPKSPDKAHLNLHINSLELGDSAVYFCASSHYFRDTDEKLFFGSGTQLSVL.

To note about this clonotype: A much bigger clone sits one base away, suggesting this may be a read error. This rearrangement joins TRBV7-8 to TRBJ2-2; D call uncertain. From germline, CDR1 is SGHVS and CDR2 FQNEAQ. The CDR3 is 13 residues long. V was pared by 2 bases and J by 9 bases, with 10 bases between. CDR3 protein: CASSLTGRRELFF. The CDR3 nucleotides read TGTGCCAGCAGCTTAACTGGCAGGCGGGAGCTGTTTTTT.

A few counts support this clonotype. At one of its ends the junction is not consistent with the germline gene, which may arise from a read error. V is TRBV28 and J is TRBJ2-7; D call uncertain. The germline gives CDR1 MDHEN, CDR2 SYDVKM. The CDR3 has 14 amino acids. CDR3 sequence (DNA): TGTGCCAGCAGTTTATTGGGCAGCCACCACGAGCAGTGCTTC. Translated, it gives CASSLLGSHHEQCF.

This clonotype was recorded at least ten times. This chain uses TRBV14 with TRBJ2-1, with 8 bases aligning to TRBD2. Per the germline V gene, CDR1 is SGHDN and CDR2 is FVKESK. The CDR3 sequence is 16 residues long. J lost 5 bases, V lost 1 base, and 7 bases had no gene match. The CDR3 is CASSQVGRAVNNEQFF. In DNA form, the CDR3 reads TGTGCCAGCAGCCAAGTCGGGAGGGCAGTAAACAATGAGCAGTTCTTC.

This clonotype was seen ten or more times. The chain links TRBV7-9 to TRBJ2-3; TRBD2 matches at 10 bases. This CDR3 is built from 16 residues. Germline V gene lookup returns CDR1 SEHNR and CDR2 FQNEAQ (reference sequence). Germline trimming cut 0 bases from V and 6 bases from J; bases unmatched to any gene: 6. The CDR3 DNA reads as TGTGCCAGCAGCTTAGCACTAGCGGGACGTGGGGATACGCAGTATTTT. The encoded protein is CASSLALAGRGDTQYF.

This clonotype was observed a handful of times. A read error may explain this, as a much larger clone is one base away. The chain is built from TRBV3-1 and TRBJ1-1; D unresolved. Germline V lookup: CDR1 LGHDT, CDR2 YNNKEL (reference sequence). The CDR3 is 13 amino acids. V lost 1 base to trimming and J lost 1 base, with 4 bases between them. CDR3 region: CASSQAQNTEAFF. The CDR3 DNA sequence: TGTGCCAGCAGCCAAGCGCAGAACACTGAAGCTTTCTTT.

This chain joins TRBV10-3 and TRBJ2-7; D is unresolved. The germline V gene encodes CDR1 ENHRY and CDR2 SYGVKD. This CDR3 contains 13 residues. Trimming left V 10 bases short and J 2 bases short, with 15 bases between. CDR3 sequence: CATQEAGTYEQYF. The CDR3 nucleotides are TGTGCCACCCAGGAAGCCGGAACCTACGAGCAGTACTTC.

This clonotype was observed at least ten times. The chain recombines TRBV24-1 with TRBJ2-3, with D possibly being TRBD1 (6 bases). Germline assignment: CDR1 KGHDR and CDR2 SFDVKD. The length of the CDR3 is 15 residues. Trimming took off 3 bases at V and 5 bases at J, with 14 bases between the two ends. This CDR3 is CATSDTRTVGDTQYF. CDR3 DNA: TGTGCCACCAGTGATACCCGGACAGTCGGAGATACGCAGTATTTT.

In this sample, this clonotype turned up a few times. The chain couples TRBV12-5 to TRBJ1-2; D is possibly TRBD1 (5 bases). Looked up from germline, CDR1 is LGHNT and CDR2 is FRNRAP. The CDR3 loop spans 17 amino acids. V lost 1 base and J lost 5, with 20 bases in between. The CDR3 coding sequence is TGTGCTAGTGGTTTGGGTACAGGCTCGAGGGAATTTTATGGCTACACCTTC. It translates to CASGLGTGSREFYGYTF.